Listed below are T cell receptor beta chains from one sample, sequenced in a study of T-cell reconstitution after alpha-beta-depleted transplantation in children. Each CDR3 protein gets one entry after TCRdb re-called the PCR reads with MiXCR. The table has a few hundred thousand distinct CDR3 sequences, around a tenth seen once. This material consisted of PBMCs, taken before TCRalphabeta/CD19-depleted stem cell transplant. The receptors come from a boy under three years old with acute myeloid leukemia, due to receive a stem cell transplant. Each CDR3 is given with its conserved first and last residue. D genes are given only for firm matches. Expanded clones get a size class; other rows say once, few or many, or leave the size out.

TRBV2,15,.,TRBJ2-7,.,TGTGCCAGCACCGCGCGGGACAAGTCCTATGACGAGCAGTACTTC,CASTARDKSYDEQYF
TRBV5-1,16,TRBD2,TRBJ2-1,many,TGCGCCAGCAGCTCCCACCGGACTAGCGGGGACAATGAGCAGTTCTTC,CASSSHRTSGDNEQFF
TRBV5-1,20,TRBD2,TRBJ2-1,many,TGCGCCAGCAGCTTACGACCGGGACTAGCGGGGGGGCCTCGGGACAATGAGCAGTTCTTC,CASSLRPGLAGGPRDNEQFF
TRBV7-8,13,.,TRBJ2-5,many,TGTGCCAGCAGCTTAGACCGCCAAGAGACCCAGTACTTC,CASSLDRQETQYF
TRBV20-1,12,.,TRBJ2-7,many,TGCAGTGCTTGTACGATTGGACCCGAGCAGTACTTC,CSACTIGPEQYF
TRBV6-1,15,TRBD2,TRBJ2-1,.,TGTGCCAGCAGCCGCTCGGGGACTAGGGGCAATGAGCAGTTCTTC,CASSRSGTRGNEQFF
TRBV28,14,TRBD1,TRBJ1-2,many,TGTGCCAGCAGTCGACAGGGGCCCTACTATGGCTACACCTTC,CASSRQGPYYGYTF
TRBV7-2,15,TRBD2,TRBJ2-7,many,TGTGCCAGCAGCTTAGGGCTAGCGGCCTCCTACGAGCAGTACTTC,CASSLGLAASYEQYF
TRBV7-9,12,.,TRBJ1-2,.,TGTGCCAGCAGCAGGGGACGGGCGGGCTACACCTTC,CASSRGRAGYTF
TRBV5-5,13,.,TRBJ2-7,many,TGTGCCAGCAGCTTGTCGGGGTTATACGAGCAGTACTTC,CASSLSGLYEQYF
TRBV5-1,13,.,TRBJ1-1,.,TGCGCCAGCAGCTTAGAGGGGAACACTGAAGCTCTCTTT,CASSLEGNTEALF
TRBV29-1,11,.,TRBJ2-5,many,TGCAGCGTTGGTCCGGAAGAGACCCAGTACTTC,CSVGPEETQYF
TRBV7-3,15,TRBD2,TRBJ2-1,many,TGTGCCAGCAGCTTAGGGGAGGGACTCGTCGATGAGCAGTTCTTC,CASSLGEGLVDEQFF
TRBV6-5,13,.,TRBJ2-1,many,TGTGCCAGCAGTTACTCGGGACATAGGGAGCAGTTCTTC,CASSYSGHREQFF
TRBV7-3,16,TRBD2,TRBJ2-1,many,TGTGCCAGCAGCTTACAGGCGGGGGGGTTAGCGAATGAGCAGTTCTTC,CASSLQAGGLANEQFF